The rows below give T cell receptor beta chains drawn from one sample of a study of cytomegalovirus exposure and HLA in healthy donors. Using immunoSEQ multiplex PCR, the repertoire was profiled, and TCRdb retains in-frame clones only, with some absent. The sample has around 350,000 clones; 80% to 90% are singletons. Sequenced material: PBMCs. The origin of the receptors is a woman in her late teens or twenties in good health and CMV-seronegative. CDR3s include the opening cysteine and the closing phenylalanine or tryptophan. The D gene is left open where the match is weak. Clone size is stated in some rows and not others, as once, few, many or a class when expanded.

CASSPDNRASGGYTF,TGTGCCAGCTCACCCGATAACAGGGCCTCGGGGGGCTACACCTTC,15,TRBJ1-2,-,TRBV18,-
CASSFRGQGNEKLFF,TGCGCCAGCAGCTTTCGGGGACAGGGTAATGAAAAACTGTTTTTT,15,TRBJ1-4,-,TRBV5-1,TRBD1
CSVYRVDSYNEQFF,TGCAGCGTTTACAGGGTAGACTCCTACAATGAGCAGTTCTTC,14,TRBJ2-1,-,TRBV29-1,-
CASSLSGANTEAFF,TGTGCCAGCAGCTTATCTGGGGCGAACACTGAAGCTTTCTTT,14,TRBJ1-1,-,TRBV7-9,-
CASSQRRDRDEAFF,TGTGCCAGCAGCCAACGAAGGGACAGGGATGAAGCTTTCTTT,14,TRBJ1-1,-,TRBV4-2,TRBD1
CASSDDDNSGYDHSNQPQHF,TGCGCCAGCAGCGACGACGACAATTCAGGGTACGACCACAGCAATCAGCCCCAGCATTTT,20,TRBJ1-5,-,TRBV5-1,-
CASSRLGGYGYTF,TGTGCCAGCAGCAGGCTTGGGGGGTATGGCTACACCTTC,13,TRBJ1-2,few,TRBV7-9,-
CSVAGFGGDNQPQHF,TGCAGCGTGGCGGGGTTTGGGGGAGACAATCAGCCCCAGCATTTT,15,TRBJ1-5,-,TRBV29-1,-
CATALRGRARGEVLHF,TGTGCCACCGCGCTCCGCGGGAGGGCCCGTGGGGAAGTCCTCCACTTT,16,TRBJ1-6,-,TRBV15,-
CASNNRQGASGYTF,TGTGCCAGCAACAATCGACAGGGGGCCAGCGGCTACACCTTC,14,TRBJ1-2,-,TRBV7-9,TRBD1
CASSWRGGQETQYF,TGTGCCAGCTCCTGGCGGGGGGGCCAAGAGACCCAGTACTTC,14,TRBJ2-5,-,TRBV18,TRBD2
CASSTSATSSKEQYF,TGTGCCAGCAGTACTAGCGCGACCTCTTCTAAGGAGCAGTACTTC,15,TRBJ2-7,-,TRBV6-1,TRBD2
CASTGTGLSSGRANYEQYF,TGTGCCAGCACCGGAACCGGACTTTCTAGCGGGAGGGCCAACTACGAGCAGTACTTC,19,TRBJ2-7,-,TRBV28,TRBD2
CASSLGGNQETQYF,TGTGCCAGCAGCTTAGGGGGGAACCAAGAGACCCAGTACTTC,14,TRBJ2-5,few,TRBV7-3,-
CASSLGGGETETQYF,TGTGCCAGCAGCTTGGGTGGCGGGGAGACGGAGACCCAGTACTTC,15,TRBJ2-5,many,TRBV11-2,-
CASRSAQGGNQPQHF,TGTGCCAGCAGGTCTGCACAGGGAGGCAATCAGCCCCAGCATTTT,15,TRBJ1-5,-,TRBV6-5,-
CAWTPNRAGANVLTF,TGTGCCTGGACCCCCAACAGGGCTGGGGCCAACGTCCTGACTTTC,15,TRBJ2-6,-,TRBV30,-
CASSFPGGNQPQHF,TGTGCCAGCAGTTTCCCAGGGGGGAATCAGCCCCAGCATTTT,14,TRBJ1-5,-,TRBV28,TRBD1
CASSHKGEEEKLFF,TGTGCCAGCAGCCACAAAGGAGAGGAGGAAAAACTGTTTTTT,14,TRBJ1-4,-,TRBV9,-
CAILDRGTGELFF,TGTGCCATTTTGGACAGGGGGACCGGGGAGCTGTTTTTT,13,TRBJ2-2,-,TRBV27,TRBD1
CASSSYRGGEQYF,TGTGCCAGCAGTTCCTACAGGGGCGGCGAGCAGTACTTC,13,TRBJ2-7,-,TRBV27,TRBD1
CATSGGTGELFF,TGTGCCACCTCGGGTGGCACCGGGGAGCTGTTTTTT,12,TRBJ2-2,once,TRBV15,-
CATKRGRGRETQYF,TGTGCCACCAAACGGGGCAGGGGGCGAGAGACCCAGTACTTC,14,TRBJ2-5,-,TRBV27,TRBD1
CASSLGPGEETQYF,TGTGCCAGCAGCTTAGGACCCGGGGAAGAGACCCAGTACTTC,14,TRBJ2-5,-,TRBV11-2,-
CASSLYWTAEGEKLFF,TGTGCCAGCAGTTTATATTGGACAGCCGAAGGGGAAAAACTGTTTTTT,16,TRBJ1-4,-,TRBV27,-
CASSTGQGTYEQYF,TGCGCCAGCAGTACGGGACAGGGGACCTACGAGCAGTACTTC,14,TRBJ2-7,once,TRBV10-1,TRBD1
CATNADRRTEAFF,TGCGCCACCAACGCGGACAGGCGGACTGAAGCTTTCTTT,13,TRBJ1-1,-,TRBV10-2,TRBD1
CASSPPGLAGVDEDVTSTDTQYF,TGTGCCAGCAGCCCCCCTGGACTAGCGGGAGTCGACGAAGACGTTACTAGCACAGATACGCAGTATTTT,23,TRBJ2-3,-,TRBV28,TRBD2
CASSFSPNTEAFF,TGTGCCAGCAGCTTCAGTCCGAACACTGAAGCTTTCTTT,13,TRBJ1-1,-,TRBV7-2,-
CASSSMGGASGVTDTQYF,TGTGCCAGCAGTAGCATGGGCGGGGCTAGCGGGGTCACAGATACGCAGTATTTT,18,TRBJ2-3,-,TRBV11-2,TRBD2
CASSSGLAGTYEQYF,TGTGCCAGCAGCTCCGGACTAGCGGGAACCTACGAGCAGTACTTC,15,TRBJ2-7,few,TRBV7-9,TRBD2
CASSLRGGRLETQYF,TGTGCCAGCAGTTTAAGGGGTGGGAGGCTAGAGACCCAGTACTTC,15,TRBJ2-5,-,TRBV27,-
CATSDQPGLVETQYF,TGTGCCACCAGCGATCAACCGGGACTAGTCGAGACCCAGTACTTC,15,TRBJ2-5,-,TRBV15,TRBD2
CASSLEVAGALDTQYF,TGTGCCAGCAGCTTAGAAGTAGCGGGAGCATTAGATACGCAGTATTTT,16,TRBJ2-3,-,TRBV11-2,TRBD2
CASSISGGRQAYGYTF,TGTGCCAGTAGTATATCGGGAGGGCGGCAGGCCTATGGCTACACCTTC,16,TRBJ1-2,-,TRBV19,-
CASSLEQPAMNTEAFF,TGTGCCAGCAGCTTAGAACAGCCGGCCATGAACACTGAAGCTTTCTTT,16,TRBJ1-1,-,TRBV7-8,-
CASSPRTGTGPEKLFF,TGTGCCAGCTCACCACGGACCGGGACAGGGCCTGAAAAACTGTTTTTT,16,TRBJ1-4,-,TRBV18,TRBD1
CASSETGPSDTQYF,TGTGCCAGCAGTGAGACAGGTCCAAGTGATACGCAGTATTTT,14,TRBJ2-3,-,TRBV6-1,-
CSVEDQAPQGRETQYF,TGCAGCGTTGAAGATCAAGCACCACAGGGTCGAGAGACCCAGTACTTC,16,TRBJ2-5,-,TRBV29-1,-
CASRYGQANYGYTF,TGTGCCAGCAGATATGGACAGGCCAACTATGGCTACACCTTC,14,TRBJ1-2,few,TRBV6-5,TRBD1
CASSFRGQFLAKNIQYF,TGTGCCAGCAGTTTTCGGGGTCAGTTTCTAGCCAAAAACATTCAGTACTTC,17,TRBJ2-4,-,TRBV28,-
CASTELGGTEAFF,TGTGCCAGCACTGAGCTGGGGGGCACTGAAGCTTTCTTT,13,TRBJ1-1,-,TRBV6-5,-
CASSAGGIGSSYNEQFF,TGTGCCAGTAGTGCTGGAGGTATTGGGAGCTCCTACAATGAGCAGTTCTTC,17,TRBJ2-1,-,TRBV19,-
CASSLTSGSHNEQFF,TGTGCCAGCAGCTTAACTAGCGGGAGTCACAATGAGCAGTTCTTC,15,TRBJ2-1,-,TRBV7-3,TRBD2
CASSPTFESYEQYF,TGTGCCAGCTCACCAACTTTCGAGTCCTACGAGCAGTACTTC,14,TRBJ2-7,few,TRBV18,-
CSVLRTDSYEQYF,TGCAGCGTTCTAAGGACTGATTCCTACGAGCAGTACTTC,13,TRBJ2-7,-,TRBV29-1,-
CASSLIGQGLRLGYEQYF,TGTGCCAGCAGTTTAATAGGACAGGGGCTTCGTTTAGGATACGAGCAGTACTTC,18,TRBJ2-7,-,TRBV27,TRBD1
CASSSRLAGGRYEQYF,TGTGCCAGCAGTTCCCGACTAGCGGGGGGCCGCTACGAGCAGTACTTC,16,TRBJ2-7,-,TRBV6-5,TRBD2